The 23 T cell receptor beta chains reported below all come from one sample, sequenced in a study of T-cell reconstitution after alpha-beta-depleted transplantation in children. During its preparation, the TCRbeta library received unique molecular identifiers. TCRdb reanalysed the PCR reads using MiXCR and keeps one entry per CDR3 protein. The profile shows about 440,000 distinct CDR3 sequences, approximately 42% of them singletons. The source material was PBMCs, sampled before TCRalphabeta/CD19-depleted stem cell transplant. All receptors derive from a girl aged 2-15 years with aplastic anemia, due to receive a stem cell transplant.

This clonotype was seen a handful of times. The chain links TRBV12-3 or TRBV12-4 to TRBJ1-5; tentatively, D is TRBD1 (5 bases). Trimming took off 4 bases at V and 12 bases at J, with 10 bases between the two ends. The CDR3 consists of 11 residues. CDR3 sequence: CASSSGDFQHF. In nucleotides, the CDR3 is TGTGCCAGCAGTTCGGGGGACTTCCAGCATTTT.

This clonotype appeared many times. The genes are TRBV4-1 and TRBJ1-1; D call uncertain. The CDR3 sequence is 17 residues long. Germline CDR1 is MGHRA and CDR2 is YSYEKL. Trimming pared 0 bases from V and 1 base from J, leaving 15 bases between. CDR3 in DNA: TGCGCCAGCAGCCAAGAAGGAGGGCTTTCCGGGAACACTGAAGCTTTCTTT. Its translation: CASSQEGGLSGNTEAFF.

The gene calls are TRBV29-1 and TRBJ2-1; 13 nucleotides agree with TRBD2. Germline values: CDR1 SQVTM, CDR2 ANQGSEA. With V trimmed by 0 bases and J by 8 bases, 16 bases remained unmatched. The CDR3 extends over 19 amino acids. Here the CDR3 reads CSVEEWAITSGRAKDEQFF. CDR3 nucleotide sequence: TGCAGCGTTGAAGAGTGGGCCATAACTAGCGGGAGGGCCAAAGATGAGCAGTTCTTC.

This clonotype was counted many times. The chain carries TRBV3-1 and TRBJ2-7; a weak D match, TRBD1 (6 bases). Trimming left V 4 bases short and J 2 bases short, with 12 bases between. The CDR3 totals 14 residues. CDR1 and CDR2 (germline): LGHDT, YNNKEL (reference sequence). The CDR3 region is CASSPLGQPYEQYF. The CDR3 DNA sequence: TGTGCCAGCAGCCCCCTCGGACAGCCCTACGAGCAGTACTTC.

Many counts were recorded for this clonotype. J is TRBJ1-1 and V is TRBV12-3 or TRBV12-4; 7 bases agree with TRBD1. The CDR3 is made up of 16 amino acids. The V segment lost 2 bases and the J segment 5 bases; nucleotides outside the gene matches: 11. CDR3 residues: CASSLSLTGRVTEAFF. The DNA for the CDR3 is TGTGCCAGCAGTTTATCATTGACAGGGAGGGTGACTGAAGCTTTCTTT.

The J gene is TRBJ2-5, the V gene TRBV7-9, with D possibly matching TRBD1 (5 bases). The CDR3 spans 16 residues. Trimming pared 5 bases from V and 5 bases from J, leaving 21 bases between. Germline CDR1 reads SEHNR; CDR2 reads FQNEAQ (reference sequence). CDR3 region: CASSVQQAPLRETQYF. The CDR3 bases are TGTGCCAGCAGCGTACAACAGGCTCCCCTCAGGGAGACCCAGTACTTC.

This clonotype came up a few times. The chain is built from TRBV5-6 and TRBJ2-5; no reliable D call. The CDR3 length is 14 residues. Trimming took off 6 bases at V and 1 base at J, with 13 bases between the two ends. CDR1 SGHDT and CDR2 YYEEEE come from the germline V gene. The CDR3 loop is CASTLFRSQETQYF. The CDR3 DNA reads TGTGCCAGCACCCTCTTCAGATCCCAAGAGACCCAGTACTTC.

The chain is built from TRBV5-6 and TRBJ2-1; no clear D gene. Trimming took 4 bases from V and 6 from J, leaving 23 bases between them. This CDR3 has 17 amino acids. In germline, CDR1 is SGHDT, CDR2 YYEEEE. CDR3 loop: CASSPDHWLSSLNEQFF. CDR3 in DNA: TGTGCCAGCAGCCCCGATCACTGGCTATCTTCCCTCAATGAGCAGTTCTTC.

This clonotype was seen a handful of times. The chain's CDR3 is CAIRKEPRETQYF. The CDR3 coding sequence is TGTGCCATCCGGAAGGAACCGAGGGAGACCCAGTACTTC. This rearrangement joins TRBV10-3 to TRBJ2-5, with unresolved D. The CDR3 totals 13 residues. V was cut by 8 bases and J by 5 bases, with 15 bases left in between. CDR1 is ENHRY and CDR2 is SYGVKD in the germline V gene.

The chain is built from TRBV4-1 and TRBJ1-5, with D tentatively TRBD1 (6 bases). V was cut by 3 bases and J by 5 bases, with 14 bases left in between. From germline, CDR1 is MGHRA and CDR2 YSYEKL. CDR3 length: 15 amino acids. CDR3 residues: CASSQSRDTYQPQHF. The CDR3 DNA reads TGCGCCAGCAGCCAGTCCCGGGACACTTATCAGCCCCAGCATTTT.

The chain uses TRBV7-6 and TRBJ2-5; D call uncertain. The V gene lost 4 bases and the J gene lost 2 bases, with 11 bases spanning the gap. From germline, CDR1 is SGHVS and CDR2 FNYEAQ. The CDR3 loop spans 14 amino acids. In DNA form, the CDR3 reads TGTGCCAGCAGCTGGATGAACTGGCAAGAGACCCAGTACTTC. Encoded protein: CASSWMNWQETQYF.

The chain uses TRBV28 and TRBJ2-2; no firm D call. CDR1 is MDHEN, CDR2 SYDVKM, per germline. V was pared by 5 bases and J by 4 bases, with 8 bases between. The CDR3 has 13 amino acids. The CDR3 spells CASSPHSTGELFF. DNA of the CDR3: TGTGCCAGCAGTCCCCACAGCACCGGGGAGCTGTTTTTT.

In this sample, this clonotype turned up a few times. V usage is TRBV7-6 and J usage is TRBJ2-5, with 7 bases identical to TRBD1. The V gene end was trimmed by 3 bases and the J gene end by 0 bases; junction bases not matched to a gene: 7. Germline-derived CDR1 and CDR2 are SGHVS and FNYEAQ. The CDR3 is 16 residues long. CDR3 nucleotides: TGTGCCAGCAGCTTTTTCAGCGACAGGGACCAAGAGACCCAGTACTTC. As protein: CASSFFSDRDQETQYF.

CDR3 nucleotide sequence: TGCAGCGTTGCCGGGAGTAACTACAATGAGCAGTTCTTC. This encodes CSVAGSNYNEQFF. This chain connects TRBV29-1 to TRBJ2-1; possible D gene TRBD2, 6 bases. V was cut by 4 bases and J by 3 bases, with 10 bases left in between. The CDR3 runs to 13 residues. CDR1 and CDR2 from the germline V gene are SQVTM and ANQGSEA.

The CDR3 sequence is CATSAGGPVEQFF. In nucleotides, the CDR3 is TGTGCCACCAGTGCGGGAGGGCCAGTTGAGCAGTTCTTC. J is TRBJ2-1 and V is TRBV24-1; 8 bases align to TRBD2. CDR1 is KGHDR and CDR2 is SFDVKD in the germline V gene. This CDR3 region has 13 residues. The V and J ends lost 5 bases and 9 bases, in that order; junction bases with no gene match: 5.

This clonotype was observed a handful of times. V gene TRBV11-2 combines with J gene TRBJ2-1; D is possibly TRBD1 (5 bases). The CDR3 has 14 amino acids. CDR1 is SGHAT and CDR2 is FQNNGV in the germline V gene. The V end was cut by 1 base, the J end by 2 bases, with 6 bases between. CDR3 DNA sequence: TGTGCCAGCAGCTTAGGACAGCCCTACAATGAGCAGTTCTTC. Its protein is CASSLGQPYNEQFF.

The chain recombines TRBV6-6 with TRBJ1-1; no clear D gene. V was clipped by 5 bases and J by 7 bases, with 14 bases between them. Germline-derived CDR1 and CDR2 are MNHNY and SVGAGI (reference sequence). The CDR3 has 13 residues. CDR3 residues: CASSGSVGSEAFF. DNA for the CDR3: TGTGCCAGCAGTGGATCGGTGGGAAGTGAAGCTTTCTTT.

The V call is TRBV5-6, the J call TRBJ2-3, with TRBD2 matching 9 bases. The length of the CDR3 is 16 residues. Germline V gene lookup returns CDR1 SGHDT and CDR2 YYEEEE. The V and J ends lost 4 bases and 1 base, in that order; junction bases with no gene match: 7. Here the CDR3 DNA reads TGTGCCAGCAGCCAAACTAGCGGGTCACGCACAGATACGCAGTATTTT. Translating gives CASSQTSGSRTDTQYF. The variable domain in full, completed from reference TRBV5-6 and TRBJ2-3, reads DAGVTQSPTHLIKTRGQQVTLRCSPKSGHDTVSWYQQALGQGPQFIFQYYEEEERQRGNFPDRFSGHQFPNYSSELNVNALLLGDSALYLCASSQTSGSRTDTQYFGPGTRLTVL.

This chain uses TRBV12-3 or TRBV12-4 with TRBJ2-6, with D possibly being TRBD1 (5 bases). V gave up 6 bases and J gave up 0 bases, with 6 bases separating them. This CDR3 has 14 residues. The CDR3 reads CASRGLSGANVLTF. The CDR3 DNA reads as TGTGCCAGCAGGGGGCTCTCTGGGGCCAACGTCCTGACTTTC.

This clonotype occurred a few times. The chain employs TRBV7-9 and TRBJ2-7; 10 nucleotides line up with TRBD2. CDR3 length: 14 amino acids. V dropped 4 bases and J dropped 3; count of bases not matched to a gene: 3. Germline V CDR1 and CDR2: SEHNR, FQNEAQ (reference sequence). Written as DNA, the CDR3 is TGTGCCAGCAGCTGGCGGACTAGCGGCTACGAGCAGTACTTC. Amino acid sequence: CASSWRTSGYEQYF.

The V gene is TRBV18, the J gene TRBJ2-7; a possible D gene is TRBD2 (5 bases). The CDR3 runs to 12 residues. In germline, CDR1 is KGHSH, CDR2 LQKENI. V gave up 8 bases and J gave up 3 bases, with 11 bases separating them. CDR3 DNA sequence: TGTGCCAGCGCCCAGACTAACTACGAGCAGTACTTC. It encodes CASAQTNYEQYF. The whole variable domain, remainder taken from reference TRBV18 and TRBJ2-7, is NAGVMQNPRHLVRRRGQEARLRCSPMKGHSHVYWYRQLPEEGLKFMVYLQKENIIDESGMPKERFSAEFPKEGPSILRIQQVVRGDSAAYFCASAQTNYEQYFGPGTRLTVT.

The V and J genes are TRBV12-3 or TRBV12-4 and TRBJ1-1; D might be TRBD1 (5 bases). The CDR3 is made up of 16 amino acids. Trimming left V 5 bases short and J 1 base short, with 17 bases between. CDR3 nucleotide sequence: TGTGCCAGCAGTCCCGGTTTTGCCGGGACGAACACTGAAGCTTTCTTT. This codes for CASSPGFAGTNTEAFF.

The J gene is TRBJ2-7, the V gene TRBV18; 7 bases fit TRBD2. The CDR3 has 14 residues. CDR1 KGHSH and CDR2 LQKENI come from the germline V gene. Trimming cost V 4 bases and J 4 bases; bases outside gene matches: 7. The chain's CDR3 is CASSREGFGYEQYF. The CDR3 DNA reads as TGTGCCAGCTCACGGGAGGGATTCGGGTACGAGCAGTACTTC.